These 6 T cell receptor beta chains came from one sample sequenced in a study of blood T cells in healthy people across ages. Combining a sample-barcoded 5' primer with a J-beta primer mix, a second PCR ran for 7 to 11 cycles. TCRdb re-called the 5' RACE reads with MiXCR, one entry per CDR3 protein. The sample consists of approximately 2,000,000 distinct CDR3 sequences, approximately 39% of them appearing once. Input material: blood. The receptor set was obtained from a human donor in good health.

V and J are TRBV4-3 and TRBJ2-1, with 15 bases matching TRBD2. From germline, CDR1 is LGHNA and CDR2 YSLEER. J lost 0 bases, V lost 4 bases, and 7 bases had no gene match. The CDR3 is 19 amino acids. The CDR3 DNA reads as TGCGCCAGCAGCCCGGGACTAGCGGGGGGCAAGAGCTCCTACAATGAGCAGTTCTTC. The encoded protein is CASSPGLAGGKSSYNEQFF.

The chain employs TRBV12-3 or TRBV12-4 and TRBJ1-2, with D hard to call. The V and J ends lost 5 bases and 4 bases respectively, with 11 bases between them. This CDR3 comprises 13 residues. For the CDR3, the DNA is TGTGCCAGCAGTCCCCTCTGGGCCTATGGCTACACCTTC. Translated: CASSPLWAYGYTF.

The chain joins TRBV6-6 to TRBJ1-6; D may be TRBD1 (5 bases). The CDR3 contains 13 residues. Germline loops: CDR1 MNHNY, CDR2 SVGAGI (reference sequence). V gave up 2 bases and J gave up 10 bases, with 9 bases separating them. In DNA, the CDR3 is TGTGCCAGCAGTTACGACGAGGGGTCACCCCTCCACTTT. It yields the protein CASSYDEGSPLHF.

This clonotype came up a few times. CDR3 region: CASSLTRTGVSQYF. CDR3 DNA: TGTGCCAGCAGCTTGACTAGAACAGGGGTTTCCCAGTACTTC. The rearrangement uses TRBV5-6 and TRBJ2-7; TRBD1 matches at 7 bases. V lost 1 base, J lost 10 bases, and 11 bases stayed unmatched. The germline V gene encodes CDR1 SGHDT and CDR2 YYEEEE. The CDR3 totals 14 residues.

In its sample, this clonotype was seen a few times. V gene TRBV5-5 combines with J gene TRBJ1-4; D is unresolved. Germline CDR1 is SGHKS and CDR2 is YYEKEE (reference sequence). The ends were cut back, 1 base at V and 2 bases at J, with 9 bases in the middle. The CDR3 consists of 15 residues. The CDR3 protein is CASSLQANTNEKLFF. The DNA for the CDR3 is TGTGCCAGCAGCTTGCAGGCGAACACTAATGAAAAACTGTTTTTT.

The CDR3 DNA reads as TGTGCCAGCAGCTTAGACGGGGCGGCTTCTGGGGAGCAGTACTTC. Protein sequence: CASSLDGAASGEQYF. This sequence joins TRBV7-2 and TRBJ2-5; D possibly matches TRBD1 or TRBD2 (5 bases each). The germline V gene encodes CDR1 SGHTA and CDR2 FQGNSA. The V end lost 1 base, the J end lost 11 bases, and 20 bases lay between the germline ends. CDR3 length equals 15 residues.